Listed below are T cell receptor beta chains from one sample, sequenced in a study of beta chain features in type 1 diabetes. The method was immunoSEQ multiplex PCR; TCRdb's version includes in-frame clones alone and lacks a portion of them. Here the sample spans around 600,000 clones, roughly 12% being singletons. The sample consisted of naive CD4+ T cells from blood. These receptors originate from a man aged 30 to 45 with type 1 diabetes. CDR3s include the opening cysteine and the closing phenylalanine or tryptophan. The order of the fields is V gene, CDR3 length, J gene, CDR3 protein.

v_gene: TRBV7-2; len: 13; j_gene: TRBJ2-4; CDR3aa: CASGGAAKNIQYF
v_gene: TRBV9; len: 16; j_gene: TRBJ2-7; CDR3aa: CASSRLGGESSYEQYF
v_gene: TRBV2; len: 16; j_gene: TRBJ2-3; CDR3aa: CASSGGSGGPTDTQYF
v_gene: TRBV2; len: 11; j_gene: TRBJ2-2; CDR3aa: CASMGARELFF
v_gene: TRBV2; len: 13; j_gene: TRBJ1-1; CDR3aa: CASSDRTGTEAFF
v_gene: TRBV4-3; len: 17; j_gene: TRBJ2-3; CDR3aa: CASSHPGLAGGPDTQYF
v_gene: TRBV23-1; len: 15; j_gene: TRBJ2-7; CDR3aa: CASSLFWLSSYEQYF
v_gene: TRBV6-1; len: 15; j_gene: TRBJ1-1; CDR3aa: CASSEVPGANTEAFF
v_gene: TRBV7-9; len: 12; j_gene: TRBJ1-1; CDR3aa: CAHGPANTEAFF
v_gene: TRBV30; len: 14; j_gene: TRBJ1-6; CDR3aa: CAWDPTGYYSPLHF
v_gene: TRBV27; len: 14; j_gene: TRBJ2-3; CDR3aa: CASSSGQGTDTQYF
v_gene: TRBV18; len: 15; j_gene: TRBJ1-5; CDR3aa: CASSPPGQPNQPQHF
v_gene: TRBV7-2; len: 15; j_gene: TRBJ2-7; CDR3aa: CASSLARRTSYEQYF
v_gene: TRBV4-2; len: 15; j_gene: TRBJ2-1; CDR3aa: CASSQDRGLSDEQFF
v_gene: TRBV28; len: 15; j_gene: TRBJ1-2; CDR3aa: CASSLDRGRDYGYTF
v_gene: TRBV19; len: 14; j_gene: TRBJ1-2; CDR3aa: CASSLRTTNYGYTF
v_gene: TRBV29-1; len: 14; j_gene: TRBJ1-5; CDR3aa: CSVEGSGAGQPQHF
v_gene: TRBV10-3; len: 14; j_gene: TRBJ2-3; CDR3aa: CAISRLERTDTQYF
v_gene: TRBV6-5; len: 14; j_gene: TRBJ2-3; CDR3aa: CASREQLFTDTQYF
v_gene: TRBV25-1; len: 16; j_gene: TRBJ2-1; CDR3aa: CASSASQVSSYNEQFF
v_gene: TRBV13; len: 17; j_gene: TRBJ2-1; CDR3aa: CASSLVGGSHSYNEQFF
v_gene: TRBV9; len: 15; j_gene: TRBJ1-5; CDR3aa: CASTPGGNSNQPQHF
v_gene: TRBV5-1; len: 13; j_gene: TRBJ1-1; CDR3aa: CASSLAGTEAAFF
v_gene: TRBV4-3; len: 15; j_gene: TRBJ1-2; CDR3aa: CASSQVQGGGYGYTF
v_gene: TRBV7-3; len: 17; j_gene: TRBJ1-2; CDR3aa: CASSPGSGQALNYGYTF
v_gene: TRBV4-2; len: 18; j_gene: TRBJ2-6; CDR3aa: CASSQEIAGEAGANVLTF
v_gene: TRBV19; len: 15; j_gene: TRBJ2-2; CDR3aa: CASSIRGGDTGELFF
v_gene: TRBV28; len: 15; j_gene: TRBJ2-7; CDR3aa: CASSLGVGSLHEQYF
v_gene: TRBV4-3; len: 14; j_gene: TRBJ1-4; CDR3aa: CASSQGQGNEKLFF
v_gene: TRBV7-9; len: 14; j_gene: TRBJ2-3; CDR3aa: CASSGTSITDTQYF
v_gene: TRBV18; len: 15; j_gene: TRBJ2-2; CDR3aa: CASSPQGGEDGELFF
v_gene: TRBV5-6; len: 16; j_gene: TRBJ2-2; CDR3aa: CASSLMGGANTGELFF
v_gene: TRBV29-1; len: 13; j_gene: TRBJ1-2; CDR3aa: CSVESLIGGGYTF
v_gene: TRBV30; len: 13; j_gene: TRBJ2-5; CDR3aa: CAWAAKGQETQYF
v_gene: TRBV9; len: 12; j_gene: TRBJ2-5; CDR3aa: CASSEGEETQYF
v_gene: TRBV6-1; len: 12; j_gene: TRBJ1-1; CDR3aa: CASSQGYTEAFF
v_gene: TRBV27; len: 13; j_gene: TRBJ1-2; CDR3aa: CASSSAREDGYTF
v_gene: TRBV29-1; len: 12; j_gene: TRBJ2-5; CDR3aa: CSFIGADETQYF
v_gene: TRBV5-4; len: 14; j_gene: TRBJ1-4; CDR3aa: CASSSGGTNEKLFF
v_gene: TRBV18; len: 16; j_gene: TRBJ2-1; CDR3aa: CASSPGQGIANNEQFF
v_gene: TRBV6-6; len: 14; j_gene: TRBJ2-3; CDR3aa: CASSYGAVADTQYF